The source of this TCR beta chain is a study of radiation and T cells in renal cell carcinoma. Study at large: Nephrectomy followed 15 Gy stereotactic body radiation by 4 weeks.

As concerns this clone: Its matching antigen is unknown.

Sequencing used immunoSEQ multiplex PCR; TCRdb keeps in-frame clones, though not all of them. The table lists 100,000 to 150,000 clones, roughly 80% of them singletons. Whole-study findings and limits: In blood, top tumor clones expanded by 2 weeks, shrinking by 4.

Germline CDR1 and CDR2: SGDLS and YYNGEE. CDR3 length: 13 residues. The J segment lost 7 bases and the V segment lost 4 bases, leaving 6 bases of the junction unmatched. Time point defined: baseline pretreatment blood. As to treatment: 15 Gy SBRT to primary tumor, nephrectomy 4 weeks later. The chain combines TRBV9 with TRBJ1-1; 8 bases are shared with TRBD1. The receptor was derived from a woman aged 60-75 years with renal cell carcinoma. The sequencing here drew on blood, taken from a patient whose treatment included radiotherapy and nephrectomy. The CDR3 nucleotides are TGTGCCAGCAGCACCGGACAGGGAGGTGAAGCTTTCTTT. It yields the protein CASSTGQGGEAFF.